This T cell receptor (beta chain) was recovered during a study of T-cell memory formation after mild COVID-19 (dated by TCRdb to about 2021). Regarding the complete study: TCR sequence clusters from the two donors were largely donor specific. In a couple of donors, T-cell clones that expanded and contracted after mild COVID-19 were followed by sequencing TCRalpha and TCRbeta repertoires longitudinally. The cohort comprised two young, previously healthy adult volunteers, one female and one male. Broad study findings and their caveats: Clones that contracted from day 15 to 85 showed balanced CD4/CD8 phenotypes, whereas a second wave of clones that expanded from day 15 to 37 leaned towards CD4+. The study included only two mild cases, and larger cohorts that include severe cases with pre-infection samples were judged to be necessary. Whether the second-wave clones peaking on day 37 were SARS-CoV-2 specific was not confirmed. Contracting CD4+ clones were found mainly in CM and EM memory subsets, while CD8+ clones were enriched in EMRA. Some responding clones were detected in pre-infection memory, suggesting pre-existing cross-reactive memory T cells joined the SARS-CoV-2 response.

Ficoll-Paque density gradient centrifugation was used to isolate PBMCs. V and J are truncated by 6 bases and 5 bases respectively, leaving an intervening sequence of 20 bases. Its CDR3 holds 15 amino acids, cysteine through phenylalanine. CDR3 DNA is the only sequence kept; it has 45 bases, read in frame from the first base. The instrument was an Illumina NovaSeq 6000. TCRalpha and TCRbeta cDNA libraries were built by 5'RACE with constant-segment primers, adding sample barcodes and unique molecular identifiers. RNA was extracted from every sample with Trizol reagent. Libraries were amplified in two PCR steps, with a second sample barcode and Illumina TruSeq adapters added in the second step. Libraries were sequenced on an Illumina NovaSeq with 2 x 150 bp paired-end reads. For the original study's pipeline: The reads were demultiplexed and collapsed into UMI-guided consensus sequences using migec v1.2.7. Using mixcr v2.1.11, UMI consensuses were aligned to TRA and TRB V and J templates and then assembled into clonotypes. Expanded or contracted clonotypes were those called significant by both edgeR and NoisET, with noise models trained on biological replicates. For edgeR calls, a false discovery rate-adjusted p below 0.01 and a log2 fold-change threshold of 1 were applied. As an exploratory analysis of dynamics, max-normalized trajectories of the 1000 most abundant clonotypes were examined with PCA combined with hierarchical clustering. The CD4 or CD8 phenotype of responding clones was assigned using the separately sequenced CD4+ and CD8+ repertoires. The public reads were reprocessed in TCRdb via fastp at Q25 and MiXCR, keeping in-frame beta chains. For every CDR3 protein sequence, its rows merge into one entry that carries the most common genes and DNA. TCRdb, not the authors, supplied the V and J calls. Across this sample there are tens of thousands of distinct CDR3 sequences, with roughly a sixth seen only once. 25% to 35% of the sample rests with the top ten.

As to this clonotype: Its recognized antigen is unknown. No per-base quality is available; no much larger clone lies one base away.

This TCR came from an adult woman who had mild COVID-19 (a few samples of this study predate the infection). The sample titles of this study are shuffled in the database, so cell type and time point are left out; the donor was told from shared clones. The sample taken for sequencing was PBMCs or a T cell subset sorted from them (not recorded which). The chain is assembled from TRBV12-3 or TRBV12-4 and TRBJ2-7; matching of 5 bases hints at TRBD1 as the D gene. The CDR3: CASSPEPGIFHEQYF. The base sequence is TGTGCCAGCAGCCCCGAACCAGGGATTTTCCACGAGCAGTACTTC.